This is a list of T cell receptor beta chains from one sample in a study of T-cell memory formation after mild COVID-19. MiXCR was run by TCRdb on the 5' RACE reads, yielding one entry per CDR3 protein. Of under 550,000 distinct CDR3 sequences listed, about 18% are singletons. Source material: PBMCs or a T cell subset sorted from them (not recorded which). All receptors derive from an adult woman who had mild COVID-19 (a few samples of this study predate the infection). Cell type and time point are not known. CDR3s include the opening cysteine and the closing phenylalanine or tryptophan. The order of the fields is clone size, V gene, J gene, D gene, CDR3 DNA, CDR3 protein. D genes are given only for firm matches. Part of the rows lack a size; the others show once, few, many or a class for expanded clones.

clone_size: NA; v_call: TRBV4-1; j_call: TRBJ2-2; d_call: TRBD2; cdr3_nt: TGCGCCAGCAGCCAAGTTGGCGGGAGGCGGGAGCTGTTTTTT; cdr3_aa: CASSQVGGRRELFF
clone_size: NA; v_call: TRBV6-2/TRBV6-3; j_call: TRBJ1-2; d_call: NA; cdr3_nt: TGTGCCAGCAGTTCGTACAGGGAATCTAACTATGGCTACACCTTC; cdr3_aa: CASSSYRESNYGYTF
clone_size: few; v_call: TRBV6-5; j_call: TRBJ2-5; d_call: TRBD2; cdr3_nt: TGTGCCAGCAGTTACGGGGGGGGAGGATGGGAGACCCAGTACTTC; cdr3_aa: CASSYGGGGWETQYF
clone_size: NA; v_call: TRBV6-1; j_call: TRBJ1-2; d_call: NA; cdr3_nt: TGTGCCAGCATCACCGGGGCCCAGGACGGCTACACCTTC; cdr3_aa: CASITGAQDGYTF
clone_size: NA; v_call: TRBV18; j_call: TRBJ2-3; d_call: NA; cdr3_nt: TGTGCCAGCTCACTCAGGAGGGGGGAAGGGAGTCGCACAGATACGCAGTATTTT; cdr3_aa: CASSLRRGEGSRTDTQYF
clone_size: NA; v_call: TRBV6-5; j_call: TRBJ2-1; d_call: NA; cdr3_nt: TGTGCCAGCAGTTCGACCGGGAGTGAGCAGTTCTTC; cdr3_aa: CASSSTGSEQFF
clone_size: few; v_call: TRBV2; j_call: TRBJ2-1; d_call: NA; cdr3_nt: TGTGCCAGCATTTTAGCCCCGACAGGCGACTTCTACAATGAGCAGTTCTTC; cdr3_aa: CASILAPTGDFYNEQFF
clone_size: few; v_call: TRBV6-1; j_call: TRBJ1-5; d_call: TRBD1; cdr3_nt: TGTGCCAGCAATCCGGGACAGCTTTTCAATCAGCCCCAGCATTTT; cdr3_aa: CASNPGQLFNQPQHF
clone_size: NA; v_call: TRBV12-3/TRBV12-4; j_call: TRBJ1-2; d_call: TRBD1; cdr3_nt: TGTGCCAGCAGGGGGGACAGGGGGATTAACTATGGCTACACCTTC; cdr3_aa: CASRGDRGINYGYTF
clone_size: few; v_call: TRBV20-1; j_call: TRBJ2-7; d_call: TRBD1; cdr3_nt: TGCAGTGCTAGAAACAGGGGAAGCTACGAGCAGTACTTC; cdr3_aa: CSARNRGSYEQYF
clone_size: few; v_call: TRBV7-3; j_call: TRBJ2-1; d_call: NA; cdr3_nt: TGTGCCAGCAGCTTACAGGGGACCGGCAATGAGCAGTTCTTC; cdr3_aa: CASSLQGTGNEQFF
clone_size: NA; v_call: TRBV5-5; j_call: TRBJ2-2; d_call: NA; cdr3_nt: TGTGCCAGCAGCTTGGAAGCGGTCCGGCTGTTTTTT; cdr3_aa: CASSLEAVRLFF
clone_size: NA; v_call: TRBV12-3/TRBV12-4; j_call: TRBJ1-2; d_call: NA; cdr3_nt: TGTGCCAGCACTCGAGGGGGCTATGGCTACACCTTC; cdr3_aa: CASTRGGYGYTF
clone_size: few; v_call: TRBV27; j_call: TRBJ1-4; d_call: NA; cdr3_nt: TGTGCCAGCAAATTTCGTGCAACTAATGAAAAACTGTTTTTT; cdr3_aa: CASKFRATNEKLFF
clone_size: few; v_call: TRBV19; j_call: TRBJ2-2; d_call: TRBD1; cdr3_nt: TGTGCCAGTAGTCCGGTCGGGACAGGGTTTAAGGGGGCCCTAACCGGGGAGCTGTTTTTT; cdr3_aa: CASSPVGTGFKGALTGELFF
clone_size: few; v_call: TRBV20-1; j_call: TRBJ2-5; d_call: TRBD2; cdr3_nt: TGCAGCGCCCGAGGCGGGAGGAAAGAGACCCAGTACTTC; cdr3_aa: CSARGGRKETQYF
clone_size: NA; v_call: TRBV3-1; j_call: TRBJ2-5; d_call: NA; cdr3_nt: TGTGCCAGCAGCCAAGGGACAGGGAGGGTGGAGACCCAGTACTTC; cdr3_aa: CASSQGTGRVETQYF
clone_size: few; v_call: TRBV27; j_call: TRBJ2-2; d_call: NA; cdr3_nt: TGTGCCAGCAGTTCCCTCACCCACAACACCGGGGAGCTGTTTTTT; cdr3_aa: CASSSLTHNTGELFF
clone_size: few; v_call: TRBV5-1; j_call: TRBJ2-1; d_call: NA; cdr3_nt: TGCGCCAGCAGCGGAGGTGCCCATGAGCAGTTCTTC; cdr3_aa: CASSGGAHEQFF
clone_size: few; v_call: TRBV4-1; j_call: TRBJ1-1; d_call: NA; cdr3_nt: TGCGCCAGCAGCCAAGAACGGGGAACTGAAGCTTTCTTT; cdr3_aa: CASSQERGTEAFF
clone_size: few; v_call: TRBV12-3/TRBV12-4; j_call: TRBJ1-1; d_call: NA; cdr3_nt: TGTGCCAGCAGTGCAATCGGGGGAACTGAAGCTTTCTTT; cdr3_aa: CASSAIGGTEAFF
clone_size: NA; v_call: TRBV7-2; j_call: TRBJ2-7; d_call: NA; cdr3_nt: TGTGCCAGCAGCATCCGCTACGAGCAGTACTTC; cdr3_aa: CASSIRYEQYF
clone_size: NA; v_call: TRBV14; j_call: TRBJ1-1; d_call: NA; cdr3_nt: TGTGCCAGCAGCCAGGGGGGGCAGGTTAGATCTGAAGCTTTCTTT; cdr3_aa: CASSQGGQVRSEAFF
clone_size: many; v_call: TRBV5-1; j_call: TRBJ2-3; d_call: TRBD1; cdr3_nt: TGCGCCAGCAGGTCGGACAGGGGGCGAGATACGCAGTATTTT; cdr3_aa: CASRSDRGRDTQYF
clone_size: many; v_call: TRBV20-1; j_call: TRBJ1-1; d_call: TRBD1; cdr3_nt: TGCAGTGCTTTATACCGGGACAGGGGCTATGACACTGAAGCTTTCTTT; cdr3_aa: CSALYRDRGYDTEAFF
clone_size: few; v_call: TRBV18; j_call: TRBJ2-7; d_call: NA; cdr3_nt: TGTGCCAGCTCACCACCGAACACCTACGAGCAGTACTTC; cdr3_aa: CASSPPNTYEQYF
clone_size: NA; v_call: TRBV5-1; j_call: TRBJ2-1; d_call: NA; cdr3_nt: TGCGCCAGCAGCTTGGAAGATAATGCCTACAATGAGCAGTTCTTC; cdr3_aa: CASSLEDNAYNEQFF
clone_size: NA; v_call: TRBV9; j_call: TRBJ2-1; d_call: TRBD2; cdr3_nt: TGTGCCAGCAGCGGATCTAGCGGGGTACCCTACAATGAGCAGTTCTTC; cdr3_aa: CASSGSSGVPYNEQFF
clone_size: NA; v_call: TRBV9; j_call: TRBJ2-1; d_call: TRBD2; cdr3_nt: TGTGCCAGCAGCGTAGGTAGCGGGATGTACAATGAGCAGTTCTTC; cdr3_aa: CASSVGSGMYNEQFF
clone_size: NA; v_call: TRBV24-1; j_call: TRBJ2-5; d_call: TRBD2; cdr3_nt: TGTGCCACCAGTGATTTGTTCGACAAAGCGGGAGTTCACTTC; cdr3_aa: CATSDLFDKAGVHF
clone_size: many; v_call: TRBV29-1; j_call: TRBJ2-3; d_call: TRBD1; cdr3_nt: TGCAGCGTTGCACGAGGGACAGGGTACACAGATACGCAGTATTTT; cdr3_aa: CSVARGTGYTDTQYF
clone_size: few; v_call: TRBV6-6; j_call: TRBJ1-4; d_call: NA; cdr3_nt: TGTGCCAGCAGCAACAATTATGAAAAACTGTTTTTT; cdr3_aa: CASSNNYEKLFF
clone_size: NA; v_call: TRBV20-1; j_call: TRBJ2-1; d_call: TRBD2; cdr3_nt: TGCAGTGCTAGAGATCCCCTAGCGGGAACTTCCTACAATGAGCAGTTCTTC; cdr3_aa: CSARDPLAGTSYNEQFF
clone_size: many; v_call: TRBV7-6; j_call: TRBJ2-7; d_call: TRBD2; cdr3_nt: TGTGCCAGCAGCTCCTTAGCGGGTCCGGCCGACGAGCAGTACTTC; cdr3_aa: CASSSLAGPADEQYF
clone_size: NA; v_call: TRBV7-6; j_call: TRBJ2-3; d_call: TRBD2; cdr3_nt: TGTGCCAGCAGCTTAGCGGCTAGCGGGGTGAGCACAGATACGCAGTATTTT; cdr3_aa: CASSLAASGVSTDTQYF
clone_size: NA; v_call: TRBV20-1; j_call: TRBJ2-1; d_call: NA; cdr3_nt: TGCAGTGCTAGATCTCCCTACAATGAGCAGTTCTTC; cdr3_aa: CSARSPYNEQFF
clone_size: few; v_call: TRBV6-2/TRBV6-3; j_call: TRBJ2-1; d_call: TRBD2; cdr3_nt: TGTGCCAGCAGTCCTAGCGGGAGGGGTGAGCAGTTCTTC; cdr3_aa: CASSPSGRGEQFF
clone_size: few; v_call: TRBV5-1; j_call: TRBJ1-2; d_call: NA; cdr3_nt: TGCGCCAGCAGACATTCAGGGGAGACCTATGGCTACACCTTC; cdr3_aa: CASRHSGETYGYTF
clone_size: many; v_call: TRBV7-9; j_call: TRBJ2-5; d_call: NA; cdr3_nt: TGTGCCAGCAGCTTAGATTACAGGACGACTGCCCAGTACTTC; cdr3_aa: CASSLDYRTTAQYF
clone_size: NA; v_call: TRBV5-5; j_call: TRBJ2-7; d_call: TRBD2; cdr3_nt: TGTGCCACTACACTAGCGGGGAACTCCTACGAGCAGTACTTC; cdr3_aa: CATTLAGNSYEQYF
clone_size: NA; v_call: TRBV10-3; j_call: TRBJ1-2; d_call: TRBD1; cdr3_nt: TGTGCCATCAGTCCCCTCAGGTCGACAGGGGCAGACTATGGCTACACCTTC; cdr3_aa: CAISPLRSTGADYGYTF
clone_size: many; v_call: TRBV4-3; j_call: TRBJ2-6; d_call: NA; cdr3_nt: TGCGCCAGCAGCGAAGCGGGTCATCGCTCTGGGGCCAACGTCCTGACTTTC; cdr3_aa: CASSEAGHRSGANVLTF
clone_size: NA; v_call: TRBV4-3; j_call: TRBJ2-2; d_call: NA; cdr3_nt: TGCGCCAGCAGCCAACAGAGGGAAATCGGGGAGCTGTTTTTT; cdr3_aa: CASSQQREIGELFF
clone_size: NA; v_call: TRBV29-1; j_call: TRBJ2-2; d_call: NA; cdr3_nt: TGCAGCGCCGTGGGCACCGGGGAGCTGTTTTTT; cdr3_aa: CSAVGTGELFF
clone_size: few; v_call: TRBV12-3/TRBV12-4; j_call: TRBJ1-5; d_call: NA; cdr3_nt: TGTGCCAGCAGCTTCACCACAGGAATCAATCAGCCCCAGCATTTT; cdr3_aa: CASSFTTGINQPQHF
clone_size: few; v_call: TRBV25-1; j_call: TRBJ2-3; d_call: TRBD2; cdr3_nt: TGTGCCAGCAGTCCGACATGGTCTCGGGGGGTAACAGATACGCAGTATTTT; cdr3_aa: CASSPTWSRGVTDTQYF
clone_size: NA; v_call: TRBV14; j_call: TRBJ2-1; d_call: TRBD2; cdr3_nt: TGTGCCAGCAGGACTAGCGGGAGAGGGGATGAGCAGTTCTTC; cdr3_aa: CASRTSGRGDEQFF
clone_size: few; v_call: TRBV24-1; j_call: TRBJ1-5; d_call: NA; cdr3_nt: TGTGCCACCAGTGATGCACGTATGTCCCAGCATTTT; cdr3_aa: CATSDARMSQHF
clone_size: NA; v_call: TRBV7-9; j_call: TRBJ2-3; d_call: TRBD1; cdr3_nt: TGTGCCAGCAGCTTACCAGGACAGGGTACGGCAGATACGCAGTATTTT; cdr3_aa: CASSLPGQGTADTQYF
clone_size: few; v_call: TRBV5-1; j_call: TRBJ1-1; d_call: NA; cdr3_nt: TGCGCCAGCAGCTTGGTCGGCTTGAACACTGAAGCTTTCTTT; cdr3_aa: CASSLVGLNTEAFF
clone_size: NA; v_call: TRBV4-1; j_call: TRBJ1-2; d_call: NA; cdr3_nt: TGCGCCAGCAGCCAAGATTTTCAGGGAGGTGGCTACACCTTC; cdr3_aa: CASSQDFQGGGYTF
clone_size: NA; v_call: TRBV7-9; j_call: TRBJ2-7; d_call: TRBD2; cdr3_nt: TGTGCCAGCAGCTTAGGACTAGCGGGGGGTCCGCTAACCTACGAGCAGTACTTC; cdr3_aa: CASSLGLAGGPLTYEQYF
clone_size: few; v_call: TRBV5-1; j_call: TRBJ1-2; d_call: NA; cdr3_nt: TGCGCCAGCAGCACAACGACGTTCTATGGCTACACCTTC; cdr3_aa: CASSTTTFYGYTF